This T cell receptor beta chain is from a study of shared clonotypes between healthy human individuals. General study results and limits: Among non-shared clonotypes, generation probabilities were lower than among those shared by all four donors.

CD45RO-negative CD8 cells positively selected for CCR7 made up the naive population, which excluded terminally differentiated effector memory CD45RA+ cells. About this clone: Its antigen is not identified.

Using immunoSEQ multiplex PCR, the repertoire was profiled, and TCRdb retains in-frame clones only, with some absent. The sample shows 1.5 million to 2.5 million clones, just under 95% of them seen only once. The TCR sequence derives from a man in his late teens or twenties in good health. The sequenced material came from naive CD8+ T cells sorted from blood.

This chain's CDR3 is CASSNPWQYSNQPQHF. CDR3 coding DNA: TGTGCCAGCAGCAATCCGTGGCAGTATAGCAATCAGCCCCAGCATTTT. The genes are TRBV5-8 and TRBJ1-5; D is undetermined. This CDR3 is built from 16 residues. CDR1 and CDR2 (germline): SGHTS, YDEGEE. Trimming took off 4 bases at V and 0 bases at J, with 14 bases between the two ends.